The source of this T cell receptor beta chain is a study of T cells in Graves' hyperthyroidism and ophthalmopathy. Any patient presenting with uncontrolled infection, other autoimmune disease, pregnancy or lactation was left out. Extraction of PBMCs used roughly 9.4 ml of fresh peripheral blood. J was trimmed by 1 base and V by 7 bases; bases with no gene match: 16. In germline, CDR1 is SGHTA, CDR2 FQGTGA. The length of the CDR3 is 19 residues. This clonotype was detected ten times or more. No antigen is known for it. RNA transcripts were the template for amplifying TCR beta CDR3 regions. The TCR CDR3 first-round RT-PCR relied on the HTBI primer set. TCRdb called the multiplex PCR reads again in MiXCR, with one record for every CDR3 protein. The sample has 300,000 to 400,000 distinct CDR3 sequences; around 14% are singletons. General observations from the study: In validation, the model predicted ophthalmopathy. These predictions came a median about 6.5 months before onset.

The source is a woman younger than 30 with Graves' hyperthyroidism. The chain links TRBV7-3 to TRBJ2-1; TRBD2 aligns across 10 bases. Sequencing was carried out using blood. CDR3 DNA sequence: TGTGCCAGCACCCCGGTGGAAACTAGCGGGATTTGGTCCTACAATGAGCAGTTCTTC. This sequence encodes CASTPVETSGIWSYNEQFF.